This T cell receptor beta chain was retrieved from a study of regulatory T cells in long-lasting Graves disease. Relying on iRepertoire HTBI primers and Arm-PCR of CDR3 regions, the team built TCR beta libraries. A single record per CDR3 protein comes from TCRdb applying MiXCR to the multiplex PCR reads. The sample shows roughly 500,000 distinct CDR3 sequences, less than 25% of them seen only once. Noted time point: persistent/refractory GD, antithyroid drugs over 5 years with positive TRAb. PBMC RNA was the source of the TCR library. This clonotype was seen a few times. Sequencing used peripheral blood mononuclear cells (PBMCs), obtained when the disease was refractory, from a patient treated with antithyroid drugs. The origin of this receptor is a female donor with Graves disease.

Written as DNA, the CDR3 is TGTGCCAGCAGCGCAGGGGTAACCCTCACACAGCCCCAGCATTTT. Translated: CASSAGVTLTQPQHF. The chain couples TRBV7-8 to TRBJ1-5; TRBD1 is a possible D gene (6 bases). Germline V CDR1 and CDR2: SGHVS, FQNEAQ. V lost 5 bases, J lost 7 bases, and 18 bases lay in between. CDR3 size: 15 residues. Using reference TRBV7-8 and TRBJ1-5 for the parts outside the CDR3, the full variable domain is GAGVSQSPRYKVAKRGQDVALRCDPISGHVSLFWYQQALGQGPEFLTYFQNEAQLDKSGLPSDRFFAERPEGSVSTLKIQRTQQEDSAVYLCASSAGVTLTQPQHFGDGTRLSIL.